The next 9 T cell receptor beta chains were all read from a single sample in a study of post-analysis software for immune sequencing data. General study points: Patients carried roughly 5 TRBV segments more frequently than controls did, and TRBV5-6, TRBV5-1 and TRBV20-1 were among them.

Every TCR beta cDNA library bore unique molecular identifiers. TCRdb analysed the PCR reads with MiXCR anew, one entry per CDR3 protein. The table has 450,000 to 700,000 distinct CDR3 sequences, roughly 45% seen once. The antigens these receptors bind are not known. Material for sequencing was blood. The receptor set was obtained from a girl between 10 and 17 years old with multiple sclerosis.

This clonotype was seen a few times. This chain connects TRBV12-3 or TRBV12-4 to TRBJ2-1; D is uncertain. This CDR3 spans 15 amino acids. Deletions cut 3 bases from V and 10 bases from J, with 19 bases between. The CDR3 DNA reads as TGTGCCAGCAGTTTCTCCGGTGGAGCGAGGACCGAGCAGTTCTTC. This translates into CASSFSGGARTEQFF.

This clonotype came up once. The V call is TRBV18, the J call TRBJ2-3, with a tentative D call TRBD2 (5 bases). This CDR3 has 14 residues. V was clipped by 0 bases and J by 8 bases, with 12 bases between them. Germline lookup yields CDR1 KGHSH and CDR2 LQKENI. Written as DNA, the CDR3 is TGTGCCAGCTCACCACCGGGAGCAAGCAGTACGCAGTATTTT. Protein product: CASSPPGASSTQYF.

The rearrangement links TRBV24-1 to TRBJ2-5; 12 bases are a match to TRBD2. Germline V gene lookup returns CDR1 KGHDR and CDR2 SFDVKD. The CDR3 has 17 residues. V lost 2 bases to trimming and J lost 1 base; unmatched junction nucleotides: 4. The CDR3 DNA follows: TGTGCCACCAGTGATTCCGGGACTAGCGGGCTCCAAGAGACCCAGTACTTC. Amino acid sequence: CATSDSGTSGLQETQYF.

As regards this clonotype: One end of the junction fails to match germline, which may point to a read error. V is TRBV7-9 and J is TRBJ1-1; D perhaps matches TRBD1 (6 bases). From germline, CDR1 is SEHNR and CDR2 FQNEAQ (reference sequence). The CDR3 totals 15 residues. The CDR3 reads CASSLAGGWVTEAFF. The CDR3 region has the DNA TGTGCCAGCAGTTTAGCGGGGGGCTGGGTCACTGAAGCTTTCTTT. Drawing the rest from reference TRBV7-9 and TRBJ1-1, the complete variable domain is DTGVSQNPRHKITKRGQNVTFRCDPISEHNRLYWYRQTLGQGPEFLTYFQNEAQLEKSRLLSDRFSAERPKGSFSTLEIQRTEQGDSAMYLCASSLAGGWVTEAFFGQGTRLTVV.

DNA of the CDR3: TGCGCCAGCAGCCACCCCACTAGCGGGGGGATAGAGCAGTACTTC. Protein: CASSHPTSGGIEQYF. This chain connects TRBV4-1 to TRBJ2-5; TRBD2 aligns across 12 bases. The V gene end was trimmed by 3 bases and the J gene end by 11 bases; junction bases not matched to a gene: 10. The CDR3 is 15 amino acids. From germline, CDR1 is MGHRA and CDR2 YSYEKL.

The chain uses TRBV6-5 and TRBJ2-7, with D possibly being TRBD2 (6 bases). The CDR3 sequence is 13 residues long. The germline V and J ends were trimmed by 2 bases and 6 bases, with 11 bases remaining between them. The germline CDR1 and CDR2 sequences are MNHEY and SVGAGI. This CDR3 reads CASSYGGIGEQYF. CDR3 sequence (DNA): TGTGCCAGCAGTTACGGGGGGATCGGCGAGCAGTACTTC.

The chain is built from TRBV12-3 or TRBV12-4 and TRBJ2-5; maybe TRBD2 (6 bases). CDR3 length: 14 amino acids. The V gene lost 8 bases and the J gene lost 7 bases, with 20 bases spanning the gap. DNA for the CDR3: TGTGCCAGCGCACCGAGGGACTCGGAAGCGACCCAGTACTTC. Protein: CASAPRDSEATQYF.

The rearrangement uses TRBV2 and TRBJ2-1, with TRBD2 identical over 11 bases. V lost 5 bases and J lost 7; bases outside the gene matches: 7. The germline V gene has CDR1 SNHLY and CDR2 FYNNEI. CDR3 length equals 15 residues. The CDR3 loop reads CASSPLTSGENEQFF. The CDR3 bases are TGTGCCAGCAGTCCTTTGACTAGCGGGGAGAATGAGCAGTTCTTC.

This clonotype was seen a single time. Lacking the conserved final phenylalanine or tryptophan, this CDR3 likely reflects a read error. J is TRBJ2-7 and V is TRBV12-3 or TRBV12-4; 8 bases are a match to TRBD1. V gave up 5 bases and J gave up 5 bases; unmatched junction bases: 11. This CDR3 contains 15 residues. CDR3 nucleotide sequence: TGTGCCAGCAGTCCTTCCCGGACAGGGTCCCACGAGCAGTACTTA. Its protein is CASSPSRTGSHEQYL.